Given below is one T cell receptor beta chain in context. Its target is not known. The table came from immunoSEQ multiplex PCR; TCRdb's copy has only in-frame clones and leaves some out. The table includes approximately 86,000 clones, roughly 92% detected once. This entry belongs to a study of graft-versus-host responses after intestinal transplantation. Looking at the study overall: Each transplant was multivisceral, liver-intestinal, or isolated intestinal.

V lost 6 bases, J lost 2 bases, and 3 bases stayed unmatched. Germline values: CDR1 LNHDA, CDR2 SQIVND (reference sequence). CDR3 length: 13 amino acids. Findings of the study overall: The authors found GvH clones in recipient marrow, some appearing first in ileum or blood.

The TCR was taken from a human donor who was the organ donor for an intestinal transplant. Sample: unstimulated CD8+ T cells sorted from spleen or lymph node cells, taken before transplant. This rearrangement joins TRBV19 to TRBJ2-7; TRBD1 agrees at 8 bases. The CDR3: CASSGTGPYEQYF. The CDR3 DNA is TGTGCCAGTAGCGGGACAGGCCCCTACGAGCAGTACTTC. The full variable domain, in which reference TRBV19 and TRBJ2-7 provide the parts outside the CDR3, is DGGITQSPKYLFRKEGQNVTLSCEQNLNHDAMYWYRQDPGQGLRLIYYSQIVNDFQKGDIAEGYSVSREKKESFPLTVTSAQKNPTAFYLCASSGTGPYEQYFGPGTRLTVT.